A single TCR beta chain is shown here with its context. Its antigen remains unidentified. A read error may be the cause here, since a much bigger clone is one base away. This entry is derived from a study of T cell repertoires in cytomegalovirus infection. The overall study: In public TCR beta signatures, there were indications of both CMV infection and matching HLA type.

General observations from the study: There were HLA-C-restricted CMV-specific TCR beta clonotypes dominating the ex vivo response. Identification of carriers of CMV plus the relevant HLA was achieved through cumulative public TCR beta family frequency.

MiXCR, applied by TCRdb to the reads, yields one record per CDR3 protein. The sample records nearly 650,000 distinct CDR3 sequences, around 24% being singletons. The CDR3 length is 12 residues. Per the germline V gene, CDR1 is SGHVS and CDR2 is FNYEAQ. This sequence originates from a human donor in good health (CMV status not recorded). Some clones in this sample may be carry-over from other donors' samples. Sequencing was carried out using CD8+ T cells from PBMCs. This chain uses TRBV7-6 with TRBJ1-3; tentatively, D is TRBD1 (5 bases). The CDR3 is CANSQAGGTIYF. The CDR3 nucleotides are TGTGCCAACAGCCAAGCCGGGGGCACCATATATTTT.